This T cell receptor (beta chain) emerged from a study of shared clonotypes between healthy human individuals. Profiling relied on immunoSEQ multiplex PCR, and the TCRdb table lists in-frame clones only, not all of them. The top ten hold 0.4% to 0.55% of the sample, which has about 1.5 million clones, nearly 99% seen once. The ends lost 2 bases at V and 8 bases at J; junction bases unmatched: 12. CDR3 length: 16 amino acids. The V gene's germline CDR1 is SGHKS and CDR2 YYEKEE (reference sequence). What was sequenced was naive CD4+ T cells sorted from blood. Documented subset: CD45RA+ positively selected. This sequence was found in a young man in good health. This chain joins TRBV5-5 and TRBJ2-4, with 8 bases that match TRBD2. The CDR3 DNA follows: TGTGCCAGCAGCTTAGGACTAGCTGGGGGTATGGACATTCAGTACTTC. Translated: CASSLGLAGGMDIQYF. Full variable domain (outside the CDR3, taken from reference TRBV5-5 and TRBJ2-4): DAGVTQSPTHLIKTRGQQVTLRCSPISGHKSVSWYQQVLGQGPQFIFQYYEKEERGRGNFPDRFSARQFPNYSSELNVNALLLGDSALYLCASSLGLAGGMDIQYFGAGTRLSVL.